This T cell receptor (beta chain) was recovered during a study of cytomegalovirus exposure and HLA in healthy donors (dated by TCRdb to the late 2010s). Describing the broader study: An earlier analysis of several hundred of the donors reported more than 250 Gb of sequence data and around 110 million unique TCR beta sequences from some 180 million T cells. An earlier analysis of around 580 of the donors used high-throughput TCR beta sequencing to judge whether each TCR beta V gene segment behaved as functional or pseudogenic. Every discovery cohort repertoire had been produced on one sequencing platform. Across 398 genotyped donors of the cohort, an average of roughly 250,000 unique TCR beta nucleotide sequences per donor were sequenced, and 15% to 20% of those sequences were non-productive. About 280 gigabases of sequencing data and around 80 million unique TCR sequences made up an early release that covered under 750 HLA-typed donors. A separate validation cohort of more than 100 different subjects was used in addition to the approximately 610-subject first cohort. Using immunosequencing, the study profiled T cell repertoires from around 680 subjects and related those repertoires to cytomegalovirus serostatus. A handful of DR-DQ haplotypes were handled as single units for association and clustering because linkage in the cohort was strong. In a later analysis, previously published TCR beta repertoires from about 640 donors were re-analyzed and high-resolution HLA genotyping was added so that TCR occurrence patterns could be studied. The aim of the study was to test whether cataloging public T cell receptors could identify signatures of past pathogen exposure. Class I and class II HLA loci were covered by the typing at four-digit resolution. Among the roughly 410 genotyped donors, around 79% belonged to the genetic ancestry cluster associated with self-reported Caucasian donors. Typing coverage differed by locus: A, B, C, DRB1 and DQB1 were typed in roughly 629-640 donors, DQA1 in 522, DPA1 in around 580, and DPB1 in roughly 450. High-throughput TCR immunosequencing, statistical association of individual TCRs with disease status, and machine learning were combined to predict cytomegalovirus infection status. The later analysis used no new phenotypic data to find candidate immune exposures, relying instead on TCR beta sequences and their occurrence across donors. Donor age, sex, ethnicity and CMV serostatus were compiled alongside the repertoire data. In a later genetic analysis, genome-wide SNP genotypes for about three fifths of the roughly 670 donors were used, and that subset was treated as a discovery cohort. Findings and caveats that apply to the study as a whole: CMV serostatus was the only immune exposure information available for the cohort. A further reported finding was that TCR beta sequences accurately predicted the HLA-A and HLA-B alleles for most subjects in the first cohort. Specific HLA alleles were associated with 15,000 to 20,000 TCR beta sequences at a false discovery rate of 0.05 in a later analysis. Sequencing depth was assumed to be roughly uniform across donors in the presence/absence analyses, though that assumption may not hold. Compared with the roughly 700-donor mean, donors in an Asian-associated ancestry cluster had fewer N-insertions in productive TCRs, according to a later genetic analysis. Most TCR sequences were seen in very few donors, while some public TCRs were found in many individuals. A cluster of highly shared sequence variants was judged likely to represent a technical artifact of the sequencing pipeline. Correlated functional status among segregating V segments might be attributable to linkage disequilibrium, but an unknown experimental factor could not be ruled out. When HLA alleles, especially DR and DQ, strongly co-occurred, TCR associations were difficult to assign to individual alleles. In a later analysis, the rate of TCR association differed among HLA loci, with DRB1 alleles having the most associated TCRs and HLA-C alleles having the fewest. The classifier was reported to diagnose cytomegalovirus status with high specificity and sensitivity in both the original and validation cohorts. In this cohort, only TCR beta chains were sequenced, and detectable features were limited by the absence of alpha or paired-chain data. Because HLA typing was unavailable for some donors at each locus, only the typed subset was used in association tests. A later analysis found that HLA-associated TCR beta chains were more clonally expanded and had lower generation probabilities than equally common non-associated chains. An association between a missense DCLRE1C variant and V-gene and J-gene trimming of TCR beta chains was found in a later genetic analysis and replicated in an independent cohort. The authors suggested that the approach could potentially be generalized to other disease states and immunological phenotypes. An earlier analysis of 587 of the donors showed that most TCR beta V segments appeared in productive rearrangements either about 87% or about 30% of the time, which broadly matched IMGT annotations. The earlier analysis of about 600 of the donors excluded over 15 rarely observed V segments, including chromosome 9 orphons, because counts were too low. The study listed 164 TCR beta chains as associated with cytomegalovirus. A few of the identified cytomegalovirus-associated TCR beta chains were confirmed in vitro to be specific for cytomegalovirus antigens. According to a later analysis, most CMV-associated TCR beta chains appeared to be HLA-restricted, and the HLA associations seemed to be driven largely by CMV exposure. The 87-base-pair reads could not distinguish some IMGT-functional V segments, including TRBV6-2 and TRBV6-3, so those segments were excluded. In a later analysis, several top co-occurrence clusters were reported to appear linked to parvovirus B19, influenza, CMV and Epstein-Barr virus.

The library was prepared using the immunoSEQ multiplex PCR assay. A mixture of 60 forward primers for TCR Vbeta segments and 13 reverse primers for TCR Jbeta segments was used in the multiplex PCR. Amplification of the CDR3 region of rearranged TCR beta genes was performed with a multiplex PCR assay on genomic DNA. Amplified TCR beta libraries were sequenced as 87-base-pair reads on the Illumina HiSeq System. The paper's data handling went like this. A later analysis tallied 75 million to 95 million unique TCR beta chains across the 666 repertoires, and some 12 million of those chains were shared by two or more donors. To remove PCR and sequencing errors, raw reads were error-corrected and collapsed into unique sequences using a nearest-neighbor algorithm that merged closely related sequences. To assign V, D and J gene segments, CDR3 sequences were aligned to IMGT reference sequences. Each retained sequence needed at least a six-nucleotide match to both a V gene segment and a J gene segment. Rearrangements were classified as productive when the CDR3 lacked stop codons and remained in frame with V and J, and all other rearrangements were classified as non-productive. Following IMGT convention, CDR3 was defined as the stretch from the second conserved V-encoded cysteine up to the conserved J-encoded phenylalanine. In an earlier analysis of more than 550 of the donors, sequences lacking an unambiguous match to a single V gene segment were excluded. An earlier analysis of over 450 of the donors classified V segments as functional when productive rearrangements were above 56.7% and as segregating when the standard deviation between donors was above 5%. A statistical classification framework was built to diagnose cytomegalovirus status from the catalog of TCR beta chain sequences. V and J gene assignment, in a later analysis, came from comparing TCR nucleotide sequences with IMGT/GENE-DB human TR gene sequences. A later analysis assigned CDR3 sequences and most-parsimonious VDJ recombination scenarios with the TCRdist pipeline. A later analysis defined each TCR beta chain by its CDR3 amino acid sequence plus V-gene family, and excluded reads lacking a unique V-gene family. To address suspected cross-contamination and a sequencing artifact, a later analysis removed over 500 highly shared, low-generation-probability nucleotide sequences. For each public chain, a later analysis derived a clonal expansion index from normalized ranks of inferred template counts within each repertoire. Generation probabilities in a later analysis came from a VDJ recombination model fitted to out-of-frame rearrangements, and those results were checked against IGoR. In a later analysis, TCR-TCR, TCR-HLA and TCR-CMV co-occurrence was scored with hypergeometric tests, and a repertoire-size bias correction was applied to TCR pairs. A later analysis estimated false discovery rates by permuting HLA or CMV assignments 20 times. In a later analysis, co-occurring TCRs were grouped using DBSCAN, and TCRdist sequence similarity was added for clustering within HLA-allele-positive subsets. For co-occurrence clustering, repertoires with fewer than 30,000 or more than 120,000 public chains were excluded, along with several repertoires with anomalous nucleotide sharing. In TCRdb, the immuneACCESS table is reduced to in-frame sequences with V and J assigned. These tables do not hold every clone; where another copy was compared, an unresolved V gene accounts for under half, and the others remain unexplained. The V and J calls and clone size come from that table; D and trimming were worked out from the DNA. A total of some 150,000 clones appear in this sample, around four fifths of them only once. The top ten clones comprise about 1.5% of the sample.

In total, approximately 690 healthy bone marrow donors made up the cohort. All cohort members were sampled while nominally healthy, although unrecorded immune exposures were likely present. The donor tested CMV seronegative, placing the donor among the 300 to 450 seronegative members of the cohort. A peripheral blood sample was collected from each donor, and TCR beta sequencing was performed on peripheral blood mononuclear cells. The Qiagen DNeasy Blood Extraction Kit was used to extract genomic DNA from the blood cell samples. Based on the germline V gene, the CDR1 and CDR2 sequences are SGHTA and FQGNSA. The junction carries 7 bases between V and J, which are trimmed by 5 bases and 8 bases respectively. Measured from the cysteine to the phenylalanine, the CDR3 is 12 residues long. Just the 36-base CDR3 DNA is kept, in frame starting at base 1. This clone was counted once. This receptor's antigen is unknown. No base quality values were provided; no much bigger clone lies one nucleotide off.

Recombination joined TRBV7-2 with TRBJ1-6, with no D gene named confidently. Sequencing was performed on PBMCs. The TCR originated in a male donor in good health and CMV-seronegative. The DNA reads TGTGCCAGCAGCCTAGACTATTCACCCCTCCACTTT. Its protein is CASSLDYSPLHF.